These 25 T cell receptor beta chains originate from one sample sequenced in a study of T cell responses to AZD1222 COVID-19 vaccine. Repertoires were generated with immunoSEQ multiplex PCR, while TCRdb's copy carries only in-frame clones and drops some. The table shows 180,000 or so clones, with over 85% occurring only once. This specimen was peripheral blood, taken on day 0 of AZD1222 vaccination. Every receptor here comes from an adult in good health.

The chain is built from TRBV5-1 and TRBJ2-7; 8 nucleotides agree with TRBD1. This CDR3 has 15 residues. Germline trimming cut 4 bases from V and 2 bases from J; bases unmatched to any gene: 8. Germline CDR1 and CDR2: SGHRS and YFSETQ. CDR3 amino acids: CASSREGQVTYEQYF. The CDR3 DNA reads TGCGCCAGCAGCCGCGAGGGACAGGTTACCTACGAGCAGTACTTC. The full variable domain, completed using reference TRBV5-1 and TRBJ2-7, is KAGVTQTPRYLIKTRGQQVTLSCSPISGHRSVSWYQQTPGQGLQFLFEYFSETQRNKGNFPGRFSGRQFSNSRSEMNVSTLELGDSALYLCASSREGQVTYEQYFGPGTRLTVT.

This chain links TRBV24-1 with TRBJ1-2; D remains ambiguous. The V gene lost 11 bases and the J gene lost 8 bases, with 17 bases spanning the gap. The CDR3 spans 12 residues. CDR1 and CDR2 (germline): KGHDR, SFDVKD. The CDR3 DNA sequence: TGTGCCAAAAGAACGGGTGTCGGGGGCTACACCTTC. Translation gives CAKRTGVGGYTF.

J is TRBJ2-1 and V is TRBV5-1; maybe TRBD2 (6 bases). Trimming took off 3 bases at V and 5 bases at J, with 12 bases between the two ends. CDR1 is SGHRS and CDR2 is YFSETQ in the germline V gene. The CDR3 totals 14 residues. The CDR3, as DNA: TGCGCCAGCAGCTGGTCCTGGGGGGACAATGAGCAGTTCTTC. Protein sequence: CASSWSWGDNEQFF.

This clone has only one observation. The V and J genes are TRBV19 and TRBJ1-2, with unresolved D. The germline gives CDR1 LNHDA, CDR2 SQIVND (reference sequence). The length of the CDR3 is 14 residues. V was trimmed by 3 bases and J by 3 bases, leaving 11 bases between them. The CDR3 sequence is CASSINDRDYGYTF. CDR3 sequence (DNA): TGTGCCAGTAGTATTAATGATAGGGACTATGGCTACACCTTC.

This chain uses TRBV24-1 with TRBJ2-3, with D tentatively TRBD2 (5 bases). Trimming removed 1 base at V and 6 bases at J, with 7 bases between. The CDR3 sequence is 13 residues long. Germline V gives CDR1 KGHDR, CDR2 SFDVKD. In nucleotides, the CDR3 is TGTGCCACCAGTGATTTTTGGGAGGATACGCAGTATTTT. Residues: CATSDFWEDTQYF.

The chain has TRBV2 and TRBJ1-6; D is unclear. Germline assignment: CDR1 SNHLY and CDR2 FYNNEI. Trimming removed 9 bases at V and 6 bases at J, with 15 bases between. This CDR3 spans 14 amino acids. CDR3 DNA: TGTGCCAGTAGAGTAGAATCCGTTAATTCACCCCTCCACTTT. This translates into CASRVESVNSPLHF.

This chain joins TRBV6-5 and TRBJ1-5; 7 bases align to TRBD1. V was clipped by 7 bases and J by 4 bases; unmatched bases: 7. Germline V gene data show CDR1 as MNHEY and CDR2 as SVGAGI. There are 14 residues in the CDR3. For the CDR3, the DNA is TGTGCCAGCAATCGACAGGGCTCAAATCAGCCCCAGCATTTT. Translation gives CASNRQGSNQPQHF.

The chain joins TRBV29-1 to TRBJ1-2; TRBD1 matches 8 bases. After removal of 6 bases from V and 4 bases from J, the junction contained 7 bases not matched to a gene. The CDR3 consists of 13 residues. Per the germline V gene, CDR1 is SQVTM and CDR2 is ANQGSEA. As DNA, the CDR3 is TGCAGCGTCTCGGACAGGGATGGCTATGGCTACACCTTC. Its translation: CSVSDRDGYGYTF.

The chain carries TRBV27 and TRBJ2-1; no clear D gene. The CDR3 loop spans 16 amino acids. Germline loops: CDR1 MNHEY, CDR2 SMNVEV (reference sequence). Between the trimmed V and J ends, which lost 2 bases and 0 bases, there was a span of 11 bases. The CDR3 region has the DNA TGTGCCAGCAGTTTAGACCTCCCCAGCTCCTACAATGAGCAGTTCTTC. It yields the protein CASSLDLPSSYNEQFF.

This CDR3 is CASSFHRGIPTGELFF. The CDR3 coding sequence is TGTGCCAGCAGCTTCCATCGGGGGATACCCACCGGGGAGCTGTTTTTT. The chain links TRBV11-2 to TRBJ2-2; a possible D gene is TRBD2 (6 bases). This CDR3 is built from 16 residues. V was cut by 3 bases and J by 4 bases, with 15 bases left in between. The germline gives CDR1 SGHAT, CDR2 FQNNGV.

The chain combines TRBV4-1 with TRBJ1-5; D gene unclear. The CDR3 is made up of 15 amino acids. The germline V gene has CDR1 MGHRA and CDR2 YSYEKL. V was pared by 1 base and J by 5 bases, with 12 bases between. CDR3 sequence: CASSQGTSDYQPQHF. For the CDR3, the DNA is TGCGCCAGCAGCCAAGGAACGTCAGATTATCAGCCCCAGCATTTT.

This clone was seen only a few times. CDR3 DNA sequence: TGTGCCAGCTCACCTCCTTGGGGGCCCGCCGAGCAGTACTTC. Encoded protein: CASSPPWGPAEQYF. The chain links TRBV18 to TRBJ2-7; perhaps TRBD1 as D (6 bases). The CDR3 is 14 amino acids. With 3 bases removed from V and 6 bases from J, the gap between germline ends came to 15 bases. CDR1 KGHSH and CDR2 LQKENI come from the germline V gene.

This clone has a single count. J is TRBJ1-6 and V is TRBV5-3; D not resolved. TRBV5-3 is placed among ORFs of uncertain function. The CDR3 length is 18 residues. Trimming removed 3 bases from V and 0 bases from J, with 16 bases in between. The CDR3 sequence: CARSWSRTLSSYNSPLHF. CDR3 nucleotides: TGTGCCAGAAGCTGGTCGCGGACGCTTAGCTCCTATAATTCACCCCTCCACTTT.

The V gene is TRBV27, the J gene TRBJ2-7; D is possibly TRBD1 (6 bases). The CDR3 is 14 residues long. In germline, CDR1 is MNHEY, CDR2 SMNVEV (reference sequence). Deletions cut 8 bases from V and 2 bases from J, with 16 bases between. CDR3 sequence (DNA): TGTGCCAGCTCCTTCAGGGGCAGTGCCTACGAGCAGTACTTC. Its protein product is CASSFRGSAYEQYF.

The chain couples TRBV14 to TRBJ1-4; D gene unclear. V lost 2 bases to trimming and J lost 8 bases, with 18 bases between them. Germline CDR1 SGHDN, CDR2 FVKESK. This CDR3 spans 16 amino acids. CDR3 sequence reads: CASSQRRSLLNEKLFF. CDR3 nucleotide sequence: TGTGCCAGCAGCCAACGAAGGAGCTTGTTGAACGAAAAACTGTTTTTT.

The J gene is TRBJ2-1, the V gene TRBV5-1, with D possibly matching TRBD2 (5 bases). Germline V gene sequence: CDR1 SGHRS, CDR2 YFSETQ. Trimming left V 3 bases short and J 2 bases short, with 9 bases between. The CDR3 consists of 14 residues. The DNA for the CDR3 is TGCGCCAGCAGCTCGGGGTTTACCTACAATGAGCAGTTCTTC. The encoded protein is CASSSGFTYNEQFF.

In this sample, this clone turned up once. The chain recombines TRBV13 with TRBJ2-1; 11 positions match TRBD2. Germline V gene lookup returns CDR1 PRHDT and CDR2 FYEKMQ (reference sequence). V was clipped by 5 bases and J by 8 bases; unmatched bases: 5. The CDR3 sequence is 14 residues long. The CDR3 loop reads CASSHSGRGDEQFF. Written as DNA, the CDR3 is TGTGCCAGCAGCCATAGCGGGAGGGGGGATGAGCAGTTCTTC. Looking up the rest from reference TRBV13 and TRBJ2-1 gives the full variable domain: AAGVIQSPRHLIKEKRETATLKCYPIPRHDTVYWYQQGPGQDPQFLISFYEKMQSDKGSIPDRFSAQQFSDYHSELNMSSLELGDSALYFCASSHSGRGDEQFFGPGTRLTVL.

The genes are TRBV29-1 and TRBJ1-6; D remains unclear. Germline loops: CDR1 SQVTM, CDR2 ANQGSEA. The CDR3 has 14 amino acids. V was clipped by 4 bases and J by 8 bases, with 15 bases between them. The CDR3 reads CSVGEVSQDSPLHF. The CDR3 bases are TGCAGCGTTGGTGAAGTGTCTCAAGATTCACCCCTCCACTTT.

The V call is TRBV5-4, the J call TRBJ1-2, with a weak D call TRBD1 (5 bases). Germline values: CDR1 SGHNT, CDR2 YYREEE (reference sequence). The CDR3 length is 13 residues. V shed 10 bases and J shed 8 bases, with 21 bases lying between them. The CDR3 sequence: CAASKGGAYGYTF. In DNA, the CDR3 is TGTGCCGCCTCAAAAGGCGGGGCTTACGGCTACACCTTC.

V usage is TRBV11-2 and J usage is TRBJ1-2; D may be TRBD1 (6 bases). Trimming removed 0 bases at V and 11 bases at J, with 16 bases between. In germline, CDR1 is SGHAT, CDR2 FQNNGV. This CDR3 is built from 14 residues. The CDR3 DNA is TGTGCCAGCAGCTTAGATTGGACAGCCACCATTTACACCTTC. Translated: CASSLDWTATIYTF.

The V and J genes are TRBV18 and TRBJ1-1; 7 bases line up with TRBD1. Trimming removed 5 bases from V and 6 bases from J; junction bases left unmatched: 15. The CDR3 is made up of 16 amino acids. Germline V gene lookup returns CDR1 KGHSH and CDR2 LQKENI. In DNA form, the CDR3 reads TGTGCCAGCTCATCCATATCCGGGACAGCGGACTCTGAAGCTTTCTTT. Translation: CASSSISGTADSEAFF.

The J gene is TRBJ1-4, the V gene TRBV4-1; perhaps TRBD1 as D (5 bases). The CDR3 extends over 17 amino acids. Between the trimmed V and J ends, which lost 4 bases and 0 bases, there was a span of 15 bases. CDR1 and CDR2 from the germline V gene are MGHRA and YSYEKL. In nucleotides, the CDR3 is TGCGCCAGCAGCCTCGCCACGCAAGGGGCAACTAATGAAAAACTGTTTTTT. Its translation is CASSLATQGATNEKLFF.

The chain employs TRBV6-5 and TRBJ1-1; D is uncertain. The CDR3 spans 13 residues. Germline CDR1 reads MNHEY; CDR2 reads SVGAGI. Trimming left V 5 bases short and J 0 bases short, with 7 bases between. The CDR3 sequence is CASSIEMNTEAFF. The CDR3 DNA sequence: TGTGCCAGCAGTATTGAAATGAACACTGAAGCTTTCTTT.

The chain links TRBV7-9 to TRBJ1-6, with a tentative D call TRBD1 (6 bases). Germline V gene sequence: CDR1 SEHNR, CDR2 FQNEAQ (reference sequence). The germline V and J ends were trimmed by 5 bases and 10 bases, with 15 bases remaining between them. The CDR3 has 14 residues. CDR3 in DNA: TGTGCCAGCAGCGGCTTAGGGGGAGGGTCACCCCTCCACTTT. Translating gives CASSGLGGGSPLHF.

This rearrangement joins TRBV19 to TRBJ1-1, with D unresolved. Deletions cut 7 bases from V and 0 bases from J, with 12 bases between. The germline V gene encodes CDR1 LNHDA and CDR2 SQIVND (reference sequence). This CDR3 has 14 residues. CDR3 loop: CASTYGSLNTEAFF. The CDR3 nucleotides are TGTGCCAGTACGTACGGATCTTTGAACACTGAAGCTTTCTTT.